The clone carrying this T cell receptor (beta chain) was found once. Other nucleotide sequences from this sample produce the same CDR3. V lost 2 bases to trimming and J lost 3 bases, with 8 bases between them. The CDR3 runs to 13 residues. From germline, CDR1 is SEHNR and CDR2 FQNEAQ (reference sequence). Data came from immunoSEQ multiplex PCR; TCRdb stores just in-frame clones and leaves some out. The sample shows about 70,000 clones, about 94% of them seen only once. This record belongs to a study of T cell changes during pregnancy in multiple sclerosis. The J gene is TRBJ2-7, the V gene TRBV7-9; D is undetermined. This sample comprised peripheral blood, obtained in the third trimester of pregnancy. This TCR was recovered from a female donor with multiple sclerosis, enrolled in a pregnancy study. DNA of the CDR3: TGTGCCAGCAGCTTATCTACCGGCTACGAGCAGTACTTC. The encoded protein is CASSLSTGYEQYF.